This T cell receptor (beta chain) was sequenced for a study of regulatory T cells in long-lasting Graves disease. This clonotype was detected a few times. The antigen remains unidentified. Building of the TCR beta libraries involved iRepertoire HTBI primers and Arm-PCR of CDR3 regions. TCRdb passed the multiplex PCR reads through MiXCR, listing each CDR3 protein once. The data show hundreds of thousands of distinct CDR3 sequences, approximately 16% seen once. The time point is: newly diagnosed GD, antithyroid drugs for less than 3 months. After RNA was extracted from PBMCs, the TCR library was made from it. With 4 bases removed from V and 7 bases from J, the gap between germline ends came to 12 bases. Germline V gives CDR1 MGHDK, CDR2 SYGVNS. The CDR3 contains 13 residues. General study points: Patients with persistent Graves' had lower TCR diversity than newly diagnosed patients.

The data were also submitted as part of a second study, on T cells in Graves' hyperthyroidism and ophthalmopathy.

The rearrangement links TRBV25-1 to TRBJ2-3; D gene unclear. Specimen: peripheral blood mononuclear cells (PBMCs), collected at new diagnosis, from a patient treated with antithyroid drugs. This receptor was obtained from a woman aged 35-65 years with Graves disease. CDR3 DNA sequence: TGTGCCAGCAGTGTCCCAACTAAAAATACGCAGTATTTT. Its translation is CASSVPTKNTQYF.